The rows below give T cell receptor beta chains drawn from one sample of a study of T cell responses to AZD1222 COVID-19 vaccine. Assay: immunoSEQ multiplex PCR; the TCRdb copy retains only in-frame clones and omits some. The table lists around 85,000 clones, 85% to 90% of them singletons. The sample here was peripheral blood, taken 28 days after the second AZD1222 dose. The source of these receptors is an adult who received the AZD1222 COVID-19 vaccine. Both conserved end residues are part of each CDR3. D genes are given only for firm matches. Clone size appears in some rows only: once, few, many, or a class for an expanded clone.

j_call v_call d_call clone_size cdr3_aa cdr3_nt
TRBJ2-5 TRBV10-3 . . CAISEPDQTQYF TGTGCCATCAGTGAACCCGATCAGACCCAGTACTTC
TRBJ2-6 TRBV5-5 . . CASSLARYNSGANVLTF TGTGCCAGCAGCTTGGCTCGGTACAACTCTGGGGCCAACGTCCTGACTTTC
TRBJ2-2 TRBV7-2 TRBD2 . CASSFSSGGRTGELFF TGTGCCAGCAGCTTTAGTAGCGGGGGTAGAACCGGGGAGCTGTTTTTT
TRBJ2-7 TRBV29-1 TRBD1 . CSAAQGGYEQYF TGCAGCGCCGCACAGGGGGGTTACGAGCAGTACTTC
TRBJ2-1 TRBV19 TRBD1 . CATRTGFGHEQFF TGTGCCACCCGGACAGGGTTCGGGCATGAGCAGTTCTTC
TRBJ1-6 TRBV2 . . CASGTGTRGSPLHF TGTGCCAGCGGGACCGGGACTAGGGGTTCACCCCTCCACTTT
TRBJ1-2 TRBV4-2 . . CASSQDLGGSINYGYTF TGTGCCAGCAGCCAAGACCTGGGGGGCAGCATTAACTATGGCTACACCTTC
TRBJ1-3 TRBV7-3 TRBD1 . CASSLSGGGGNTIYF TGTGCCAGCAGCTTATCAGGGGGCGGTGGAAACACCATATATTTT
TRBJ1-4 TRBV28 . . CASSSIGFGEKLFF TGTGCCAGCAGTTCGATAGGGTTTGGCGAAAAACTGTTTTTT
TRBJ2-7 TRBV11-2 . . CASSPIGGPQYF TGTGCCAGCAGCCCCATAGGGGGGCCTCAGTACTTC
TRBJ1-2 TRBV28 TRBD1 . CASSSGGKVGYTF TGTGCCAGCAGCTCAGGGGGCAAGGTTGGCTACACCTTC
TRBJ1-6 TRBV5-5 TRBD1 . CASSPSPRGQGNSPLHF TGTGCCAGCAGCCCGTCCCCCCGCGGACAGGGAAATTCACCCCTCCACTTT
TRBJ1-6 TRBV9 . few CASSSQVGGNSPLHF TGTGCCAGCAGCTCACAGGTTGGAGGTAATTCACCCCTCCACTTT
TRBJ1-2 TRBV28 . . CASRGAQGMHGYTF TGTGCCAGCAGGGGGGCCCAAGGAATGCATGGCTACACCTTC
TRBJ1-1 TRBV28 TRBD1 . CASSRGKGGPGEAFF TGTGCCAGCAGCCGCGGCAAAGGGGGCCCTGGGGAAGCTTTCTTT
TRBJ2-5 TRBV30 . . CAWSHRVGETQYF TGTGCCTGGAGCCACCGGGTGGGAGAGACCCAGTACTTC
TRBJ1-2 TRBV12-3/TRBV12-4 . . CASSPRAGYGYTF TGTGCCAGCAGTCCCAGGGCAGGCTATGGCTACACCTTC